Listed here are 12 T cell receptor beta chains from one sample, sequenced in a study of OX40 agonist ivuxolimab in advanced cancers. Libraries were prepared by immunoSEQ multiplex PCR; TCRdb keeps only in-frame clonotypes and omits some of them. The sample lists under 110,000 clones; about nine tenths were seen once. Sequenced here: CD4+ or CD8+ T cells sorted from blood, sampled in a trial of the OX40 agonist ivuxolimab. These TCRs come from an adult with an advanced solid tumor such as melanoma, head and neck, liver or kidney cancer.

The rearrangement uses TRBV5-6 and TRBJ2-3, with 8 bases matching TRBD2. CDR3 size: 15 residues. With 4 bases clipped from V and 1 base from J, the junction kept 5 bases outside the gene matches. Germline CDR1 reads SGHDT; CDR2 reads YYEEEE. CDR3 nucleotides: TGTGCCAGCAGCCCAAGCGGGGGAGGCACAGATACGCAGTATTTT. This encodes CASSPSGGGTDTQYF.

This chain connects TRBV7-2 to TRBJ1-2; maybe TRBD1 (5 bases). V dropped 4 bases and J dropped 6 bases, with 15 bases sitting between them. The CDR3 is made up of 14 amino acids. The germline V gene has CDR1 SGHTA and CDR2 FQGNSA. CDR3 bases: TGTGCCAGCAGCTATAGGCGGGTGGGGGATGGCTACACCTTC. Amino acid sequence: CASSYRRVGDGYTF.

V and J are TRBV28 and TRBJ1-2; no reliable D call. The CDR3 spans 14 residues. Germline V lookup: CDR1 MDHEN, CDR2 SYDVKM. V was shortened by 5 bases and J by 8 bases, with 18 bases between the two germline ends. CDR3 in DNA: TGTGCCAGCAGTCTCCCGACATCCCCCAGCGGCTACACCTTC. It translates to CASSLPTSPSGYTF.

The rearrangement links TRBV7-8 to TRBJ2-5; 8 bases line up with TRBD1. Per germline, CDR1 SGHVS and CDR2 FQNEAQ. V shed 4 bases, J shed 5 bases, and the junction held 9 bases outside the gene matches. The CDR3 covers 15 residues. In nucleotides, the CDR3 is TGTGCCAGCAGCTCCAGACAGGGGATGATCGAGACCCAGTACTTC. It is translated as CASSSRQGMIETQYF.

The chain combines TRBV5-1 with TRBJ2-7, with D unclear. Germline V CDR1 and CDR2: SGHRS, YFSETQ. The CDR3 is 13 amino acids. The ends were cut back, 4 bases at V and 0 bases at J, with 8 bases in the middle. The CDR3 sequence is CASSAWSSYEQYF. CDR3 DNA sequence: TGCGCCAGCAGCGCCTGGAGCTCCTACGAGCAGTACTTC. The full variable domain, its missing parts supplied by reference TRBV5-1 and TRBJ2-7, is KAGVTQTPRYLIKTRGQQVTLSCSPISGHRSVSWYQQTPGQGLQFLFEYFSETQRNKGNFPGRFSGRQFSNSRSEMNVSTLELGDSALYLCASSAWSSYEQYFGPGTRLTVT.

The chain employs TRBV7-2 and TRBJ2-5; D is uncertain. V was clipped by 9 bases and J by 5 bases, with 10 bases between them. Germline-derived CDR1 and CDR2 are SGHTA and FQGNSA. This CDR3 has 11 amino acids. The CDR3 region has the DNA TGTGCCAGTGCTAGGTCGGAGACCCAGTACTTC. Encoded protein: CASARSETQYF.

This rearrangement joins TRBV27 to TRBJ2-5, with 7 bases identical to TRBD1. The CDR3 has 15 amino acids. V gave up 1 base and J gave up 1 base; unmatched junction bases: 3. Germline V lookup: CDR1 MNHEY, CDR2 SMNVEV (reference sequence). The CDR3 loop is CASSLWGQLQETQYF. Written as DNA, the CDR3 is TGTGCCAGCAGTTTATGGGGACAGCTCCAAGAGACCCAGTACTTC.

J is TRBJ2-3 and V is TRBV5-1; D is uncertain. V shed 0 bases and J shed 4 bases, with 12 bases lying between them. This CDR3 has 15 residues. Germline CDR1 and CDR2: SGHRS and YFSETQ. The CDR3 sequence is CASSLVPASSDTQYF. CDR3 sequence (DNA): TGCGCCAGCAGCTTGGTACCAGCTTCCTCAGATACGCAGTATTTT.

This chain uses TRBV11-2 with TRBJ2-7, with D perhaps TRBD2 (6 bases). The CDR3 totals 15 residues. Trimming removed 1 base from V and 6 bases from J, with 16 bases in between. CDR1 is SGHAT and CDR2 is FQNNGV in the germline V gene. CDR3 in DNA: TGTGCCAGCAGCTTAGCCGGGGGTTTGGACGGCGAGCAGTACTTC. Amino acid sequence: CASSLAGGLDGEQYF. Using reference TRBV11-2 and TRBJ2-7 for the parts outside the CDR3, the full variable domain is EAGVAQSPRYKIIEKRQSVAFWCNPISGHATLYWYQQILGQGPKLLIQFQNNGVVDDSQLPKDRFSAERLKGVDSTLKIQPAKLEDSAVYLCASSLAGGLDGEQYFGPGTRLTVT.

The V gene is TRBV5-1, the J gene TRBJ2-5, with 12 nucleotides matching TRBD2. The trim removed 4 bases at V and 6 bases at J, leaving 7 bases unmatched. Germline CDR1 and CDR2: SGHRS and YFSETQ. The CDR3 has 15 amino acids. The CDR3 protein is CASSALAGGTKTQYF. The DNA of the CDR3 is TGCGCCAGCAGCGCCCTAGCGGGGGGGACCAAGACCCAGTACTTC.

The CDR3 region has the DNA TGCAGCGTTGGTTCCTCGGGGGTGGAGTCAGATACGCAGTATTTT. Translating gives CSVGSSGVESDTQYF. The rearrangement links TRBV29-1 to TRBJ2-3; possibly TRBD2 for D (6 bases). The V gene lost 4 bases and the J gene lost 4 bases, with 18 bases spanning the gap. The CDR3 extends over 15 amino acids. The germline V gene encodes CDR1 SQVTM and CDR2 ANQGSEA.

V gene TRBV9 combines with J gene TRBJ2-2; the match to TRBD2 covers 11 bases. The CDR3 covers 19 residues. From germline, CDR1 is SGDLS and CDR2 YYNGEE. Germline trimming cut 2 bases from V and 4 bases from J; bases unmatched to any gene: 13. This CDR3 reads CASSVTLSVAGGSTGELFF. CDR3 coding DNA: TGTGCCAGCAGCGTCACTCTATCTGTAGCGGGGGGGTCCACCGGGGAGCTGTTTTTT.